A single sample gave rise to the 20 T cell receptor beta chains below, sequenced in a study of T cell responses to AZD1222 COVID-19 vaccine. Generated by immunoSEQ multiplex PCR, the TCRdb table keeps only in-frame clones and is missing some. The sample lists around 100,000 clones; over 75% were seen once. This specimen consisted of peripheral blood, obtained on day 0 of AZD1222 vaccination. The origin of the receptors is an adult in good health.

This chain links TRBV4-3 with TRBJ2-1; 13 bases are a match to TRBD2. CDR3 length: 13 residues. Germline V CDR1 and CDR2: LGHNA, YSLEER. The junction had 2 bases not matched to a gene; V was cut back by 8 bases and J by 7 bases. Written as DNA, the CDR3 is TGCGCCAGCGGGACTAGCGGGGTTAATGAGCAGTTCTTC. It codes for CASGTSGVNEQFF.

CDR3 DNA: TGCAGTGCTAGGTCTGTCTACGAGCAGTACTTC. Its protein is CSARSVYEQYF. The chain employs TRBV20-1 and TRBJ2-7, with D unclear. Between the trimmed V and J ends, which lost 3 bases and 3 bases, there was a span of 6 bases. The CDR3 runs to 11 residues. The V gene's germline CDR1 is DFQATT and CDR2 SNEGSKA (reference sequence).

This chain joins TRBV10-3 and TRBJ2-7, with TRBD1 identical over 8 bases. The CDR3 consists of 14 residues. Germline-derived CDR1 and CDR2 are ENHRY and SYGVKD. V trimming: 10 bases; J trimming: 2 bases; junction bases outside the gene matches: 10. The CDR3 protein is CATHPGQGPYEQYF. Here the CDR3 DNA reads TGTGCCACCCATCCCGGACAGGGCCCCTACGAGCAGTACTTC.

With respect to this clone: At one end, the junction sequence differs from germline, possibly due to a read error. This chain links TRBV7-2 with TRBJ1-5, with D hard to call. Germline CDR1 and CDR2: SGHTA and FQGNSA. The CDR3 runs 12 residues. In DNA form, the CDR3 reads TGTGCCAGCGGCTTCGAGGATCAGCCCCAGCATTTT. As protein: CASGFEDQPQHF.

The chain combines TRBV5-4 with TRBJ1-5; no reliable D call. CDR1 is SGHNT and CDR2 is YYREEE in the germline V gene (reference sequence). The V gene lost 0 bases and the J gene lost 4 bases, with 5 bases spanning the gap. The CDR3 loop spans 13 amino acids. Written as DNA, the CDR3 is TGTGCCAGCAGCTTGGATCCGAATCAGCCCCAGCATTTT. It specifies CASSLDPNQPQHF.

This clone was observed once. This chain connects TRBV18 to TRBJ1-1; 7 positions match TRBD1. This CDR3 is built from 15 residues. CDR1 and CDR2 from the germline V gene are KGHSH and LQKENI. Germline trimming cut 8 bases from V and 1 base from J; bases unmatched to any gene: 10. CDR3 region: CASTLTGTANTEAFF. The CDR3 region has the DNA TGTGCCAGCACCTTGACAGGGACAGCGAACACTGAAGCTTTCTTT.

To note about this clone: At one end, the junction sequence differs from germline, possibly due to a read error. This chain uses TRBV7-9 with TRBJ2-7; 9 bases align to TRBD1. Germline V gene lookup returns CDR1 SEHNR and CDR2 FQNEAQ (reference sequence). This CDR3 comprises 15 residues. CDR3 residues: CASSPGGQGSYEQYF. The CDR3, as DNA: TGTGCTAGCAGCCCAGGGGGACAGGGCTCCTACGAGCAGTACTTC. Drawing the rest from reference TRBV7-9 and TRBJ2-7, the complete variable domain is DTGVSQNPRHKITKRGQNVTFRCDPISEHNRLYWYRQTLGQGPEFLTYFQNEAQLEKSRLLSDRFSAERPKGSFSTLEIQRTEQGDSAMYLCASSPGGQGSYEQYFGPGTRLTVT.

V and J are TRBV6-5 and TRBJ2-4; D perhaps matches TRBD1 (6 bases). The CDR3 sequence is 15 residues long. The germline CDR1 and CDR2 sequences are MNHEY and SVGAGI. V gave up 7 bases and J gave up 9 bases, with 22 bases separating them. The CDR3 loop reads CASNILGRDIPIQYF. The CDR3 DNA follows: TGTGCCAGCAATATTTTAGGTCGGGACATCCCCATTCAGTACTTC.

In its sample, this clone was seen once. This rearrangement joins TRBV2 to TRBJ1-5; D is undetermined. Germline loops: CDR1 SNHLY, CDR2 FYNNEI. The CDR3 sequence is 15 residues long. V lost 6 bases and J lost 1, with 13 bases in between. The CDR3 spells CASRQDGGSNQPQHF. Written as DNA, the CDR3 is TGTGCCAGCAGGCAAGACGGAGGGAGCAATCAGCCCCAGCATTTT. Drawing the rest from reference TRBV2 and TRBJ1-5, the complete variable domain is EPEVTQTPSHQVTQMGQEVILRCVPISNHLYFYWYRQILGQKVEFLVSFYNNEISEKSEIFDDQFSVERPDGSNFTLKIRSTKLEDSAMYFCASRQDGGSNQPQHFGDGTRLSIL.

V is TRBV28 and J is TRBJ1-2, with 10 bases fitting TRBD1. Germline loops: CDR1 MDHEN, CDR2 SYDVKM. V dropped 7 bases and J dropped 8; count of bases not matched to a gene: 13. The CDR3 loop spans 15 amino acids. The CDR3 DNA reads TGTGCCAGCACCCAGACAGGGGGCGCGGGTTGGGGCTACACCTTC. Its protein is CASTQTGGAGWGYTF.

The chain links TRBV4-1 to TRBJ1-5; D gene uncertain. This CDR3 region has 13 residues. Trimming took off 0 bases at V and 6 bases at J, with 6 bases between the two ends. The germline V gene encodes CDR1 MGHRA and CDR2 YSYEKL. CDR3 amino acids: CASSQEALQPQHF. CDR3 DNA: TGCGCCAGCAGCCAAGAGGCACTTCAGCCCCAGCATTTT.

The chain links TRBV4-3 to TRBJ1-2; D ambiguous. With 1 base removed from V and 0 bases from J, the gap between germline ends came to 9 bases. CDR3 length: 15 amino acids. From germline, CDR1 is LGHNA and CDR2 YSLEER. CDR3 nucleotide sequence: TGCGCCAGCAGCCAAGTGGGTACAGCTAACTATGGCTACACCTTC. It is translated as CASSQVGTANYGYTF.

This rearrangement joins TRBV6-5 to TRBJ1-4; TRBD1 might be the D (6 bases). Per germline, CDR1 MNHEY and CDR2 SVGAGI. Trimming stripped 6 bases from V and 8 bases from J, with 16 bases between. CDR3 length: 14 amino acids. The chain's CDR3 is CASSMTGVREKLFF. The DNA for the CDR3 is TGTGCCAGCAGCATGACAGGTGTTCGGGAAAAACTGTTTTTT.

The CDR3 coding sequence is TGTGCCGGCGCAAGCTCTGGGGCCAACGTCCTGACTTTC. Protein sequence: CAGASSGANVLTF. The chain joins TRBV7-9 to TRBJ2-6, with D uncertain. V was cut by 11 bases and J by 0 bases, with 8 bases left in between. Germline CDR1 is SEHNR and CDR2 is FQNEAQ (reference sequence). This CDR3 contains 13 residues.

The V call is TRBV10-3, the J call TRBJ1-4; 8 bases match TRBD1. The CDR3 extends over 12 amino acids. V gave up 10 bases and J gave up 5 bases; unmatched junction bases: 3. Germline V gives CDR1 ENHRY, CDR2 SYGVKD. The DNA of the CDR3 is TGTGCCACGCAGGGGGCGAATGAAAAACTGTTTTTT. Its protein product is CATQGANEKLFF.

This clone was detected a few times. This chain connects TRBV7-2 to TRBJ2-5; 7 bases align to TRBD1. V shed 6 bases and J 1 base; nucleotides not matched to a gene: 5. The CDR3 loop spans 14 amino acids. Germline assignment: CDR1 SGHTA and CDR2 FQGNSA. CDR3 protein: CASSPGQVQETQYF. The DNA of the CDR3 is TGTGCCAGCAGTCCCGGACAGGTCCAAGAGACCCAGTACTTC.

The CDR3 DNA is TGTGCCAGCCCCCCCCCAAACTCCTACAATGAGCAGTTCTTC. Its translation: CASPPPNSYNEQFF. V and J are TRBV7-2 and TRBJ2-1; the D is unclear. CDR1 is SGHTA, CDR2 FQGNSA, per germline. With 8 bases removed from V and 0 bases from J, the gap between germline ends came to 11 bases. CDR3 length: 14 amino acids.

J is TRBJ2-1 and V is TRBV4-3, with 13 bases identical to TRBD2. In germline, CDR1 is LGHNA, CDR2 YSLEER. CDR3 length: 14 amino acids. The trim removed 4 bases at V and 8 bases at J, leaving 2 bases unmatched. CDR3 sequence: CASSPLAGGDEQFF. DNA for the CDR3: TGCGCCAGCAGCCCACTAGCGGGAGGGGATGAGCAGTTCTTC.

The rearrangement joins TRBV12-5 to TRBJ2-7, with TRBD1 matching over 9 bases. With 6 bases clipped from V and 5 bases from J, the junction kept 14 bases outside the gene matches. CDR1 is LGHNT, CDR2 FRNRAP, per germline. This CDR3 region has 16 residues. This CDR3 reads CASGGFGGTGLNEQYF. Written as DNA, the CDR3 is TGTGCTAGTGGAGGGTTCGGGGGGACAGGGCTCAACGAGCAGTACTTC.

The chain joins TRBV6-5 to TRBJ1-2; 8 bases are shared with TRBD1. The germline gives CDR1 MNHEY, CDR2 SVGAGI. The CDR3 has 14 residues. V lost 6 bases and J lost 8; bases outside the gene matches: 11. The CDR3 coding sequence is TGTGCCAGCAGCCAATATCAGGGGGCAGGGGGCTACACCTTC. It codes for CASSQYQGAGGYTF.